One sample yielded the 19 T cell receptor beta chains listed below, sequenced in a study of blood T cells in healthy people across ages. It was with a sample-barcoded 5' primer and a J-beta primer mix that a second PCR of roughly 7 to 11 cycles was run. TCRdb itself ran the 5' RACE reads through MiXCR, one entry per CDR3 protein. The table shows 950,000 to 1,200,000 distinct CDR3 sequences, with roughly two fifths occurring only once. Sequenced material: blood. Receptor source: a man younger than 30 in good health.

The J gene is TRBJ1-6, the V gene TRBV28; perhaps TRBD1 as D (6 bases). V was clipped by 6 bases and J by 5 bases, with 14 bases between them. CDR3 length: 15 amino acids. CDR1 is MDHEN and CDR2 is SYDVKM in the germline V gene. Here the CDR3 DNA reads TGTGCCAGCAGACTCGGGACACTTCATAATTCACCCCTCCACTTT. It encodes CASRLGTLHNSPLHF.

The J gene is TRBJ2-5, the V gene TRBV2; TRBD1 might be the D (6 bases). Per the germline V gene, CDR1 is SNHLY and CDR2 is FYNNEI. CDR3 length equals 15 residues. The germline V and J ends were trimmed by 1 base and 5 bases, with 14 bases remaining between them. The CDR3 DNA is TGTGCCAGCAGTGAAGTGGCAGGGGAAGGCGAGACCCAGTACTTC. It yields the protein CASSEVAGEGETQYF.

The table lists this clonotype with a few counts. The chain couples TRBV5-1 to TRBJ1-1; no definite D call. Germline V gene data show CDR1 as SGHRS and CDR2 as YFSETQ. The CDR3 length is 15 residues. Trimming removed 0 bases at V and 5 bases at J, with 14 bases between. The CDR3 nucleotides are TGCGCCAGCAGCTTGGGAGAGGCCAAGTGGACTGAAGCTTTCTTT. This gives the protein CASSLGEAKWTEAFF.

This chain links TRBV27 with TRBJ2-3, with 8 bases that match TRBD1. Losses at the gene ends were 6 bases for V and 6 bases for J; bases not matched to a gene: 17. Germline CDR1 MNHEY, CDR2 SMNVEV (reference sequence). The CDR3 sequence is 17 residues long. The CDR3 reads CASRFGWTGTIRDTQYF. The CDR3 DNA reads as TGTGCCAGCAGATTTGGGTGGACAGGGACGATTAGGGATACGCAGTATTTT.

The chain uses TRBV11-2 and TRBJ2-7; 8 bases are shared with TRBD1. Losses at the gene ends were 3 bases for V and 11 bases for J; bases not matched to a gene: 12. The length of the CDR3 is 14 residues. Per germline, CDR1 SGHAT and CDR2 FQNNGV. The CDR3: CASSFRGQGHSEYF. The CDR3 DNA reads as TGTGCCAGCAGCTTCCGTGGACAGGGTCATTCGGAGTACTTC.

The chain joins TRBV4-3 to TRBJ2-7, with D perhaps matching TRBD1 (6 bases). Trimming stripped 1 base from V and 2 bases from J, with 12 bases between. CDR3 length equals 15 residues. From germline, CDR1 is LGHNA and CDR2 YSLEER. CDR3 protein: CASSQVRDMTYEQYF. CDR3 in DNA: TGCGCCAGCAGCCAAGTCCGGGACATGACCTACGAGCAGTACTTC.

The chain is built from TRBV3-1 and TRBJ2-3; no firm D call. The V and J ends lost 0 bases and 6 bases respectively, with 10 bases between them. The CDR3 has 14 residues. Germline loops: CDR1 LGHDT, CDR2 YNNKEL (reference sequence). The CDR3 nucleotides read TGTGCCAGCAGCCAAGAGTCCATCATCGATACGCAGTATTTT. This sequence encodes CASSQESIIDTQYF.

The rearrangement joins TRBV6-5 to TRBJ2-1; either TRBD1 or TRBD2 may fit D (6 bases each). From germline, CDR1 is MNHEY and CDR2 SVGAGI. V lost 3 bases and J lost 7, with 10 bases in between. CDR3 length: 13 amino acids. Here the CDR3 DNA reads TGTGCCAGCAGTTATCAGGGGAGGAATGAGCAGTTCTTC. Its protein product is CASSYQGRNEQFF.

The V and J genes are TRBV13 and TRBJ2-5; a possible D gene is TRBD1 (6 bases). Between the trimmed V and J ends, which lost 2 bases and 1 base, there was a span of 11 bases. Germline V gene sequence: CDR1 PRHDT, CDR2 FYEKMQ (reference sequence). CDR3 length equals 15 residues. This CDR3 is CASSLIRGPQETQYF. The CDR3 nucleotides read TGTGCCAGCAGCTTAATCAGGGGCCCCCAAGAGACCCAGTACTTC.

V and J are TRBV7-8 and TRBJ2-4, with no clear D. The germline CDR1 and CDR2 sequences are SGHVS and FQNEAQ. This CDR3 contains 13 residues. The V gene lost 1 base and the J gene lost 5 bases, with 6 bases spanning the gap. CDR3 sequence: CASSLDWENIQYF. In DNA, the CDR3 is TGTGCCAGCAGCTTAGATTGGGAAAACATTCAGTACTTC.

The sample holds a few counts of this clonotype. This CDR3 reads CAISAPTHTDTQYF. DNA for the CDR3: TGTGCCATCAGTGCCCCCACGCACACAGATACGCAGTATTTT. The chain has TRBV10-3 and TRBJ2-3, with D hard to call. The CDR3 loop spans 14 amino acids. V dropped 4 bases and J dropped 2 bases, with 10 bases sitting between them. The germline V gene has CDR1 ENHRY and CDR2 SYGVKD.

This clonotype came up a few times. The chain combines TRBV20-1 with TRBJ1-2; D perhaps matches TRBD1 (5 bases). CDR3 length: 13 residues. Trimming stripped 2 bases from V and 3 bases from J, with 10 bases between. In germline, CDR1 is DFQATT, CDR2 SNEGSKA (reference sequence). For the CDR3, the DNA is TGCAGTGCTAGACCCAGGGTTTACTATGGCTACACCTTC. Protein sequence: CSARPRVYYGYTF.

This chain links TRBV7-2 with TRBJ2-3; D tentatively fits TRBD1 or TRBD2 (5 bases each). The CDR3 is 15 residues long. In germline, CDR1 is SGHTA, CDR2 FQGNSA. The V end was cut by 5 bases, the J end by 6 bases, with 18 bases between. CDR3 sequence reads: CASSVGTFERDTQYF. In DNA form, the CDR3 reads TGTGCCAGCAGCGTAGGGACGTTCGAAAGGGATACGCAGTATTTT. The full variable domain, completed using reference TRBV7-2 and TRBJ2-3, is GAGVSQSPSNKVTEKGKDVELRCDPISGHTALYWYRQSLGQGLEFLIYFQGNSAPDKSGLPSDRFSAERTGGSVSTLTIQRTQQEDSAVYLCASSVGTFERDTQYFGPGTRLTVL.

The rearrangement links TRBV20-1 to TRBJ2-5; TRBD1 agrees at 10 bases. Germline CDR1 DFQATT, CDR2 SNEGSKA (reference sequence). V lost 0 bases, J lost 11 bases, and 12 bases stayed unmatched. CDR3 length: 15 residues. Here the CDR3 reads CSARDRDRGHYEQYF. CDR3 DNA sequence: TGCAGTGCTAGAGATAGGGACAGGGGTCACTATGAGCAGTACTTC.

This rearrangement joins TRBV24-1 to TRBJ2-1, with 16 bases lining up with TRBD2. The germline gives CDR1 KGHDR, CDR2 SFDVKD. The CDR3 contains 20 residues. The J segment lost 4 bases and the V segment lost 3 bases, leaving 11 bases of the junction unmatched. The CDR3 protein is CATSDTPGTSGGVAYNEQFF. For the CDR3, the DNA is TGTGCCACCAGTGATACCCCCGGGACTAGCGGGGGGGTAGCGTACAATGAGCAGTTCTTC.

This clonotype has just a few counts. The V gene is TRBV12-3 or TRBV12-4, the J gene TRBJ1-1, with D perhaps matching TRBD1 (5 bases). This CDR3 has 14 residues. The V end was cut by 6 bases, the J end by 1 base, with 12 bases between. CDR3 loop: CASSYSGENTEAFF. DNA of the CDR3: TGTGCCAGCAGCTACTCGGGGGAGAACACTGAAGCTTTCTTT.

V and J are TRBV4-2 and TRBJ2-1; D gene unclear. The J call could be wrong; TRBJ2-7 is a better fit for the DNA end. CDR1 is LGHNA, CDR2 YNFKEQ, per germline. The length of the CDR3 is 15 residues. CDR3 DNA: TGTGCCAGCAGCCAAGTGGGGTTTGGGTACAATGAGCAGTACTTC. This gives the protein CASSQVGFGYNEQYF.

Turning to this clonotype: Sequence at one end of the junction differs from germline and may be a read error. The gene calls are TRBV20-1 and TRBJ2-1, with TRBD2 as a possible D gene (6 bases). Germline values: CDR1 DFQATT, CDR2 SNEGSKA (reference sequence). This CDR3 comprises 15 residues. The CDR3 protein is CSARGGRSSYKEQFF. The CDR3 nucleotides are TGCAGTGCTAGAGGGGGGAGGAGCTCCTACAAGGAGCAGTTCTTC.

The chain recombines TRBV9 with TRBJ1-5; weak D call: TRBD1 (5 bases). Germline V lookup: CDR1 SGDLS, CDR2 YYNGEE. CDR3 length: 16 residues. V lost 0 bases to trimming and J lost 3 bases, with 13 bases between them. The DNA for the CDR3 is TGTGCCAGCAGCGTAGGGGAGGGGTTTTTCAATCAGCCCCAGCATTTT. Translated, it gives CASSVGEGFFNQPQHF.